Here is one T cell receptor beta chain with its context. The sample is drawn from a study of CD8 T cells in Susac syndrome. RNA amounts of roughly 0.5 to 1 ug underwent reverse transcription with random hexamers. TCRdb fed the immunoSEQ multiplex PCR reads into MiXCR, producing one record per CDR3 protein. The repertoire holds under 90,000 distinct CDR3 sequences, approximately 94% seen once, with around 0.57% in the top ten. FACS enriched CD8+ TEMRA cells, while bulk CD8+ and CD4+ were negatively isolated. The CDR3 runs 16 residues. The germline V and J ends were trimmed by 1 base and 10 bases, with 21 bases remaining between them. Germline values: CDR1 SGHVS, CDR2 FNYEAQ.

The chain uses TRBV7-6 and TRBJ2-3; TRBD2 is a possible D gene (6 bases). This TCR came from a human donor with Susac syndrome. Input material: CD4+ T cells from PBMCs. CDR3 in amino acids: CASSLEVLARRGAQYF. Here the CDR3 DNA reads TGTGCCAGCAGCTTAGAAGTGCTAGCGAGAAGGGGAGCGCAGTATTTT.